The clone carrying this T cell receptor beta chain was picked up one time. The CDR3 sequence is 19 residues long. Germline trimming cut 2 bases from V and 9 bases from J; bases unmatched to any gene: 25. CDR1 is GTSNPN, CDR2 SVGIG, per germline (reference sequence). Method: immunoSEQ multiplex PCR; TCRdb's copy keeps in-frame clones and lacks some. Counted here are around 14,000 clones, approximately 88% occurring once; the ten biggest clones make up 11%. This sample is part of a study of technical replicates of blood from several donors. Sequenced input: PBMCs. This clonotype originated in a human donor in good health. The chain joins TRBV30 to TRBJ2-4; 7 nucleotides match TRBD2. CDR3 sequence reads: CAWSKKLGKGGWAGGIQYF. CDR3 nucleotide sequence: TGTGCCTGGAGTAAAAAGTTGGGAAAGGGAGGGTGGGCCGGAGGCATTCAGTACTTC.